This is a list of T cell receptor beta chains from one sample in a study. One entry per CDR3 protein, called by TCRdb with MiXCR from the RT-PCR reads. Of fewer than 800,000 distinct CDR3 sequences listed, 11% to 15% are singletons. The sample consisted of memory CD4+ T cells from blood. The origin of the receptors is a female donor in good health, serving as a healthy control. Both conserved end residues are part of each CDR3. Fields, in order: CDR3 length, clone size, D gene, V gene, J gene, CDR3 DNA, CDR3 protein. A D gene is named only where the DNA matches it firmly. Not all rows give a size; the values are once, few, many and, for expanded clones, a class.

CDR3 length: 16
clone size: .
D gene: TRBD1
V gene: TRBV28
J gene: TRBJ1-2
CDR3 DNA: TGTGCCAGCAGTTTTCTTAGCCCACAGGGGAGGTATGGCTACACCTTC
CDR3 protein: CASSFLSPQGRYGYTF

CDR3 length: 13
clone size: .
D gene: .
V gene: TRBV3-1
J gene: TRBJ1-1
CDR3 DNA: TGTGCCAGCAGCCAAGATTTCGTACAGGAAGCTTTCTTT
CDR3 protein: CASSQDFVQEAFF

CDR3 length: 14
clone size: few
D gene: .
V gene: TRBV6-2/TRBV6-3
J gene: TRBJ1-6
CDR3 DNA: TGTGCCAGCCGCCGGGCGAGTGCCGGTTCACCCCTCCACTTT
CDR3 protein: CASRRASAGSPLHF

CDR3 length: 14
clone size: .
D gene: .
V gene: TRBV18
J gene: TRBJ1-1
CDR3 DNA: TGTGCCAGCTCACCGGGCAGGGGGAACACTGAAGCTTTCTTT
CDR3 protein: CASSPGRGNTEAFF

CDR3 length: 14
clone size: .
D gene: .
V gene: TRBV5-1
J gene: TRBJ2-1
CDR3 DNA: TGCGCCAGCAGCTTGCCCAACTTGATTCCTGAGCAGTTCTTC
CDR3 protein: CASSLPNLIPEQFF

CDR3 length: 12
clone size: many
D gene: TRBD1
V gene: TRBV20-1
J gene: TRBJ1-1
CDR3 DNA: TGCAGTGCCGGGACAGTTCGCACTGAAGCTTTCTTT
CDR3 protein: CSAGTVRTEAFF

CDR3 length: 14
clone size: few
D gene: TRBD1
V gene: TRBV10-3
J gene: TRBJ2-1
CDR3 DNA: TGTGCCATCGCGTCCGGGACAGCATACAATGAGCAGTTCTTC
CDR3 protein: CAIASGTAYNEQFF

CDR3 length: 14
clone size: .
D gene: .
V gene: TRBV7-9
J gene: TRBJ1-2
CDR3 DNA: TGTGCCAGCAGCTACTCGACGGTCGACGGCGGCTACACCTTC
CDR3 protein: CASSYSTVDGGYTF

CDR3 length: 15
clone size: .
D gene: .
V gene: TRBV6-1
J gene: TRBJ1-1
CDR3 DNA: TGTGCCAGCAGTGAGATACTTACAGGGAACACTGAAGCTTTCTTT
CDR3 protein: CASSEILTGNTEAFF

CDR3 length: 16
clone size: .
D gene: TRBD2
V gene: TRBV5-1
J gene: TRBJ2-2
CDR3 DNA: TGCGCCAGCAGCTTGGAACTAGCGGAGAACACCGGGGAGCTGTTTTTT
CDR3 protein: CASSLELAENTGELFF

CDR3 length: 12
clone size: many
D gene: .
V gene: TRBV27
J gene: TRBJ2-7
CDR3 DNA: TGTGCCAGTCGGACAAACTCCTACGAGCAGTACTTC
CDR3 protein: CASRTNSYEQYF

CDR3 length: 15
clone size: few
D gene: .
V gene: TRBV7-2
J gene: TRBJ1-3
CDR3 DNA: TGTGCCAGCAGCCCCTACGTTTTTGGAGAAAACACCATATATTTT
CDR3 protein: CASSPYVFGENTIYF

CDR3 length: 17
clone size: many
D gene: TRBD2
V gene: TRBV24-1
J gene: TRBJ2-1
CDR3 DNA: TGTGCCACCAGCCGATGGGGACTAGCGGGAGGCGTCGATGAGCAGTTCTTC
CDR3 protein: CATSRWGLAGGVDEQFF

CDR3 length: 13
clone size: many
D gene: .
V gene: TRBV9
J gene: TRBJ2-7
CDR3 DNA: TGTGCCAGCAGCCCGGGGGCCTCCCCCCAGCAGTACTTC
CDR3 protein: CASSPGASPQQYF

CDR3 length: 14
clone size: .
D gene: .
V gene: TRBV25-1
J gene: TRBJ2-5
CDR3 DNA: TGTGCCAGCAGTGTCGGGTCCAAAGGGGAGACCCAGTACTTC
CDR3 protein: CASSVGSKGETQYF

CDR3 length: 14
clone size: .
D gene: .
V gene: TRBV4-3
J gene: TRBJ1-2
CDR3 DNA: TGCGCCAGCAGCCTCACGGTGTCCGTACCCGGCTACACCTTC
CDR3 protein: CASSLTVSVPGYTF

CDR3 length: 16
clone size: .
D gene: TRBD1
V gene: TRBV28
J gene: TRBJ2-7
CDR3 DNA: TGTGCCAGCAGTTTAATGATCGGGACAGGGGATCCCGAGCAGTACTTC
CDR3 protein: CASSLMIGTGDPEQYF

CDR3 length: 16
clone size: many
D gene: TRBD1
V gene: TRBV5-1
J gene: TRBJ2-2
CDR3 DNA: TGCGCCAGCAAAGACAGGGGGCGAGGAGATACCGGGGAGCTGTTTTTT
CDR3 protein: CASKDRGRGDTGELFF

CDR3 length: 21
clone size: few
D gene: TRBD2
V gene: TRBV27
J gene: TRBJ2-1
CDR3 DNA: TGTGCCAGCAGGCCCCGCCCTAGCGGGAGGGCCGAGTTCCGGCTCTACAATGAGCAGTTCTTC
CDR3 protein: CASRPRPSGRAEFRLYNEQFF

CDR3 length: 16
clone size: few
D gene: .
V gene: TRBV6-5
J gene: TRBJ2-3
CDR3 DNA: TGTGCCAGCAGTTACCAAATCAGGGTCCGCACAGATACGCAGTATTTT
CDR3 protein: CASSYQIRVRTDTQYF

CDR3 length: 16
clone size: few
D gene: .
V gene: TRBV5-1
J gene: TRBJ2-1
CDR3 DNA: TGCGCCAGCAGCTTGAACTCTGGGGCCCCCTACAATGAGCAGTTCTTC
CDR3 protein: CASSLNSGAPYNEQFF

CDR3 length: 15
clone size: .
D gene: .
V gene: TRBV5-1
J gene: TRBJ1-1
CDR3 DNA: TGCGCCAGCAGCCAAGAAAGGGTACGGAACACTGAAGCTTTCTTT
CDR3 protein: CASSQERVRNTEAFF

CDR3 length: 15
clone size: .
D gene: .
V gene: TRBV5-6
J gene: TRBJ2-3
CDR3 DNA: TGTGCCAGCAGCTTCCGACAGGGAGGATTCGATACGCAGTATTTT
CDR3 protein: CASSFRQGGFDTQYF

CDR3 length: 14
clone size: many
D gene: .
V gene: TRBV6-5
J gene: TRBJ2-7
CDR3 DNA: TGTGCCAGCCGGAGGGCGGAGAGCTCCTACGAGCAGTACTTC
CDR3 protein: CASRRAESSYEQYF

CDR3 length: 14
clone size: .
D gene: .
V gene: TRBV6-2/TRBV6-3
J gene: TRBJ1-3
CDR3 DNA: TGTGCCAGCAAGGTGACAGGTTCTGGAAACACCATATATTTT
CDR3 protein: CASKVTGSGNTIYF

CDR3 length: 14
clone size: few
D gene: TRBD2
V gene: TRBV20-1
J gene: TRBJ2-1
CDR3 DNA: TGCAGTGCCCCGACTAGCTTAGGCTACAATGAGCAGTTCTTC
CDR3 protein: CSAPTSLGYNEQFF

CDR3 length: 14
clone size: few
D gene: .
V gene: TRBV6-6
J gene: TRBJ2-5
CDR3 DNA: TGTGCCAGCAGACAAGACTCGAACCAAGAGACCCAGTACTTC
CDR3 protein: CASRQDSNQETQYF

CDR3 length: 16
clone size: few
D gene: .
V gene: TRBV7-3
J gene: TRBJ2-2
CDR3 DNA: TGTGCCAGCAGCTTAGCCCTCATGGGCGACACCGGGGAGCTGTTTTTT
CDR3 protein: CASSLALMGDTGELFF

CDR3 length: 15
clone size: few
D gene: TRBD2
V gene: TRBV12-5
J gene: TRBJ2-1
CDR3 DNA: TGTGCTAGTGGTCCCGGACTAGCATCCTACAATGAGCAGTTCTTC
CDR3 protein: CASGPGLASYNEQFF

CDR3 length: 13
clone size: few
D gene: .
V gene: TRBV2
J gene: TRBJ1-1
CDR3 DNA: TGTGCCAGCAAAAGAGATGTGAACACTGAAGCTTTCTTT
CDR3 protein: CASKRDVNTEAFF

CDR3 length: 14
clone size: few
D gene: .
V gene: TRBV9
J gene: TRBJ2-1
CDR3 DNA: TGTGCCAGCGCTACAGGAGGGGTCTCTAATGAGCAGTTCTTC
CDR3 protein: CASATGGVSNEQFF

CDR3 length: 10
clone size: many
D gene: .
V gene: TRBV20-1
J gene: TRBJ2-7
CDR3 DNA: TGCAGTGCTCAGGGGAGCGAGCAGTACTTC
CDR3 protein: CSAQGSEQYF

CDR3 length: 16
clone size: few
D gene: .
V gene: TRBV20-1
J gene: TRBJ2-5
CDR3 DNA: TGCAGTGCTAGAGATTGGAGCGTTGGCCGACAAGAGACCCAGTACTTC
CDR3 protein: CSARDWSVGRQETQYF

CDR3 length: 20
clone size: .
D gene: TRBD2
V gene: TRBV7-2
J gene: TRBJ2-7
CDR3 DNA: TGTGCCAGCAGCTTAGCGCTCTCGGCTAGCGGGAGATCGTTTATCGACGAGCAGTACTTC
CDR3 protein: CASSLALSASGRSFIDEQYF

CDR3 length: 13
clone size: few
D gene: .
V gene: TRBV11-3
J gene: TRBJ2-1
CDR3 DNA: TGTGCCAGCAGCTTCCAGGGTCGGGGTGAGCAGTTCTTC
CDR3 protein: CASSFQGRGEQFF

CDR3 length: 13
clone size: .
D gene: .
V gene: TRBV12-3/TRBV12-4
J gene: TRBJ1-2
CDR3 DNA: TGTGCCAGCAGTTACCGGACCATCTATGGCTACACCTTC
CDR3 protein: CASSYRTIYGYTF

CDR3 length: 14
clone size: few
D gene: .
V gene: TRBV6-5
J gene: TRBJ1-1
CDR3 DNA: TGTGCCAGCAGTAAACGGACATCGAACACTGAAGCTTTCTTT
CDR3 protein: CASSKRTSNTEAFF

CDR3 length: 15
clone size: .
D gene: .
V gene: TRBV4-3
J gene: TRBJ2-7
CDR3 DNA: TGCGCCAGCAGCCAAGAATCTGGGGGCTCCTACGAGCAGTACTTC
CDR3 protein: CASSQESGGSYEQYF

CDR3 length: 11
clone size: few
D gene: .
V gene: TRBV6-1
J gene: TRBJ2-4
CDR3 DNA: TGTGCCACCGGAGCCAAAAACATTCAGTACTTC
CDR3 protein: CATGAKNIQYF

CDR3 length: 12
clone size: .
D gene: .
V gene: TRBV4-2
J gene: TRBJ1-1
CDR3 DNA: TGTGCCAGCAGCCGCGATAGGGTAGCAGCTTTCTTT
CDR3 protein: CASSRDRVAAFF

CDR3 length: 17
clone size: few
D gene: TRBD1
V gene: TRBV18
J gene: TRBJ2-3
CDR3 DNA: TGTGCCAGCTCACCACTACAACCGGGACAGGCGGGAGATACGCAGTATTTT
CDR3 protein: CASSPLQPGQAGDTQYF

CDR3 length: 15
clone size: .
D gene: TRBD2
V gene: TRBV27
J gene: TRBJ2-3
CDR3 DNA: TGTGCCAGCAGTTTACACCTAGCGGGAGGGGATACGCAGTATTTT
CDR3 protein: CASSLHLAGGDTQYF

CDR3 length: 17
clone size: many
D gene: TRBD2
V gene: TRBV20-1
J gene: TRBJ2-1
CDR3 DNA: TGCAGTGCTACAAACCACCTTGGGCGGGGGGGCCTGGATGAGCAGTTCTTC
CDR3 protein: CSATNHLGRGGLDEQFF

CDR3 length: 17
clone size: .
D gene: .
V gene: TRBV5-5
J gene: TRBJ2-2
CDR3 DNA: TGTGCCAGCAGCTTGGCCGGGTCGGGGGCGAACACCGGGGAGCTGTTTTTT
CDR3 protein: CASSLAGSGANTGELFF

CDR3 length: 16
clone size: few
D gene: TRBD1
V gene: TRBV3-1
J gene: TRBJ1-4
CDR3 DNA: TGTGCCAGCAGCCAAGCCCAGGGGGCGCGGTCCGAAAAACTGTTTTTT
CDR3 protein: CASSQAQGARSEKLFF

CDR3 length: 17
clone size: .
D gene: TRBD2
V gene: TRBV19
J gene: TRBJ2-1
CDR3 DNA: TGTGCCAGTAGTCTCTCGGGCGGGAGGGTATCCTACAATGAGCAGTTCTTC
CDR3 protein: CASSLSGGRVSYNEQFF

CDR3 length: 14
clone size: many
D gene: .
V gene: TRBV27
J gene: TRBJ2-1
CDR3 DNA: TGTGCCAGCAGTTTTTCCGGAACCTACAATGAGCAGTTCTTC
CDR3 protein: CASSFSGTYNEQFF

CDR3 length: 14
clone size: many
D gene: .
V gene: TRBV20-1
J gene: TRBJ2-7
CDR3 DNA: TGCAGTGCCTCGAGGGGGGGCGTTCACGACGAGCAGTACTTC
CDR3 protein: CSASRGGVHDEQYF

CDR3 length: 16
clone size: many
D gene: .
V gene: TRBV12-3/TRBV12-4
J gene: TRBJ1-6
CDR3 DNA: TGTGCCAGCAGTTTCGGCCCGCGGGGTAATAATTCACCCCTCCACTTT
CDR3 protein: CASSFGPRGNNSPLHF

CDR3 length: 14
clone size: .
D gene: .
V gene: TRBV11-2
J gene: TRBJ2-2
CDR3 DNA: TGTGCCAGCAGCTCGGGAGCTAACACCGGGGAGCTGTTTTTT
CDR3 protein: CASSSGANTGELFF

CDR3 length: 15
clone size: many
D gene: TRBD1
V gene: TRBV10-3
J gene: TRBJ1-2
CDR3 DNA: TGTGCCATCTTACGGGACAGGGGGCAGGAGGATGGCTACACCTTC
CDR3 protein: CAILRDRGQEDGYTF

CDR3 length: 12
clone size: many
D gene: .
V gene: TRBV6-6
J gene: TRBJ1-1
CDR3 DNA: .
CDR3 protein: CASSTSTVEAFF

CDR3 length: 15
clone size: many
D gene: TRBD1
V gene: TRBV7-2
J gene: TRBJ1-5
CDR3 DNA: TGTGCCAGCAGCTTAGGACAGGGGGCTGGTCAGCCCCAGCATTTT
CDR3 protein: CASSLGQGAGQPQHF

CDR3 length: 17
clone size: few
D gene: TRBD2
V gene: TRBV11-2
J gene: TRBJ2-2
CDR3 DNA: TGTGCCAGCAGCCCACCCCTAAGGCGGGGGGGCACCGGGGAGCTGTTTTTT
CDR3 protein: CASSPPLRRGGTGELFF